The clone carrying this T cell receptor (beta chain) was seen only a few times. The antigen is not known. This record comes from a study of CD8 T cells in ankylosing spondylitis. Notes on the study in general: Characteristic, it appeared, of ankylosing spondylitis blood was a TCR beta motif of eight highly homologous variants.

In TCRdb, the 5' RACE reads were re-called with MiXCR into one record per CDR3 protein. The table has roughly 220,000 distinct CDR3 sequences, around 17% seen once. The germline V gene has CDR1 MDHEN and CDR2 SYDVKM. The J segment lost 6 bases and the V segment lost 4 bases, leaving 6 bases of the junction unmatched. The CDR3 extends over 14 amino acids. Material: blood, either unsorted or a sorted T cell fraction (not recorded which). The J gene is TRBJ2-1, the V gene TRBV28; 7 bases fit TRBD1. The receptor was isolated from a male donor with ankylosing spondylitis. The CDR3 reads CASSYRGKGNEQFF. For the CDR3, the DNA is TGTGCCAGCAGTTACAGGGGAAAAGGCAATGAGCAGTTCTTC. The variable domain in full, completed from reference TRBV28 and TRBJ2-1, reads DVKVTQSSRYLVKRTGEKVFLECVQDMDHENMFWYRQDPGLGLRLIYFSYDVKMKEKGDIPEGYSVSREKKERFSLILESASTNQTSMYLCASSYRGKGNEQFFGPGTRLTVL.